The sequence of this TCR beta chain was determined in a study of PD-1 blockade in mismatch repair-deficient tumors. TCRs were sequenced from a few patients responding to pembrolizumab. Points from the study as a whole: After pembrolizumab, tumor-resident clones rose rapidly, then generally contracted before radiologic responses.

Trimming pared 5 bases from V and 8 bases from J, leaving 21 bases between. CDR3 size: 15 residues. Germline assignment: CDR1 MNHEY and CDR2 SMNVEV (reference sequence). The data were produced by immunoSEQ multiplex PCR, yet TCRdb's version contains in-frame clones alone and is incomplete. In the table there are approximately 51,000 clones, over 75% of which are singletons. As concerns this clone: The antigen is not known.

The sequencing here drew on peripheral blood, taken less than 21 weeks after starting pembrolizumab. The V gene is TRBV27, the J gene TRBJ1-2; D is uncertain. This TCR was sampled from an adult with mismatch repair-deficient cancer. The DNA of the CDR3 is TGTGCCAGCAGTCTCGTCCTTGGGGAGACGCGGGGCTACACCTTC. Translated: CASSLVLGETRGYTF.